This TCR beta chain emerged from a study of CD8 T cells in Susac syndrome. Blood CD8+ and CD4+ T cells underwent high-throughput TCR beta sequencing. Healthy donors served as the controls. They were matched for age and sex. The CD8+ and CD4+ T cells were isolated magnetically using a negative isolation approach, whereas the TEMRA cells were enriched by FACS. The J segment lost 3 bases and the V segment lost 5 bases, leaving 6 bases of the junction unmatched. The V gene's germline CDR1 is DFQATT and CDR2 SNEGSKA (reference sequence). The CDR3 is 14 amino acids. Roughly 0.45 to 1 ug RNA was reverse transcribed with random hexamers. The immunoSEQ assay covered 54 Vbeta and 13 Jbeta segments for CDR3. TCRdb reprocessed the immunoSEQ multiplex PCR reads via MiXCR and lists one record per CDR3 protein. The data show 140,000 to 150,000 distinct CDR3 sequences, with roughly 95% seen just once and around 0.08% held by the top ten.

The chain carries TRBV20-1 and TRBJ2-1, with 8 bases matching TRBD2. This receptor was taken from a human donor in good health. Material for sequencing was CD4+ T cells from PBMCs. In nucleotides, the CDR3 is TGCAGTGCTCGTAGCGGGAAAATCTACAATGAGCAGTTCTTC. Residues: CSARSGKIYNEQFF.